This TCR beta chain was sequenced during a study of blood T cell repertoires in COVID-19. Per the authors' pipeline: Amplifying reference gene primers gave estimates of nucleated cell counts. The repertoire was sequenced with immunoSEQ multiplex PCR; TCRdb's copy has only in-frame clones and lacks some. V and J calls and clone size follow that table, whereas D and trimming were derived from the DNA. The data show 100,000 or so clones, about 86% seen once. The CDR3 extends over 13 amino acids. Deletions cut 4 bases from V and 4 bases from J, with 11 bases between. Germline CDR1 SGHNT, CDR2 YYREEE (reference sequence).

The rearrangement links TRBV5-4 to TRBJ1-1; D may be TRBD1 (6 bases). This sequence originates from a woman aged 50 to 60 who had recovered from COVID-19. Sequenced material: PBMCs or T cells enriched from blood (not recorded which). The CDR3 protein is CASSQSRGTEAFF. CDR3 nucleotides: TGTGCCAGCAGCCAATCCAGGGGCACTGAAGCTTTCTTT.